This entry lists 28 T cell receptor beta chains sequenced from one sample in a study of blood T cells in healthy people across ages. PCR was performed a second time for 7 to 11 cycles using a sample-barcoded 5' primer and a J-beta primer mix. TCRdb recomputed calls from the 5' RACE reads with MiXCR, one row per CDR3 protein. The sample records 700,000 or so distinct CDR3 sequences, approximately 21% being singletons. Sequencing used blood. The source is a man aged 65 to 85 in good health.

This clonotype was picked up a small number of times. CDR3 sequence (DNA): TGTGCCACCAGTCCGGGAGGGCTTGGTGAGCAGTTCTTC. Translating it yields CATSPGGLGEQFF. The gene calls are TRBV24-1 and TRBJ2-1; 8 bases are a match to TRBD2. Germline V gene data show CDR1 as KGHDR and CDR2 as SFDVKD. Germline trimming cut 6 bases from V and 9 bases from J; bases unmatched to any gene: 6. This CDR3 contains 13 residues.

Only a few counts were recorded for this clonotype. This chain uses TRBV3-1 with TRBJ1-2, with D unclear. From germline, CDR1 is LGHDT and CDR2 YNNKEL (reference sequence). This CDR3 is 15 amino acids long. V was trimmed by 5 bases and J by 4 bases, leaving 17 bases between them. Here the CDR3 DNA reads TGTGCCAGCAGCGGGGTACGGTTGCCCCTCTATGGCTACACCTTC. The encoded protein is CASSGVRLPLYGYTF.

This clonotype turned up a few times. The CDR3 DNA reads as TGTGCCAGCAGGGCAGAGTATGGCTACACCTTC. Its translation: CASRAEYGYTF. This chain uses TRBV28 with TRBJ1-2; D not certain. This CDR3 contains 11 residues. Germline assignment: CDR1 MDHEN and CDR2 SYDVKM. V gave up 6 bases and J gave up 5 bases, with 7 bases separating them.

CDR3 in DNA: TGTGCCAGCAGTCCCCCCGGCGCGGCTAATGAAAAACTGTTTTTT. Its translation: CASSPPGAANEKLFF. The genes are TRBV7-9 and TRBJ1-4; D uncertain. With 6 bases removed from V and 3 bases from J, the gap between germline ends came to 14 bases. The CDR3 sequence is 15 residues long. The germline V gene has CDR1 SEHNR and CDR2 FQNEAQ (reference sequence). The whole variable domain, filled in from reference TRBV7-9 and TRBJ1-4, reads DTGVSQNPRHKITKRGQNVTFRCDPISEHNRLYWYRQTLGQGPEFLTYFQNEAQLEKSRLLSDRFSAERPKGSFSTLEIQRTEQGDSAMYLCASSPPGAANEKLFFGSGTQLSVL.

This clonotype has a handful of counts. This rearrangement joins TRBV5-5 to TRBJ2-5; D remains unclear. In germline, CDR1 is SGHKS, CDR2 YYEKEE (reference sequence). This CDR3 is 14 amino acids long. The ends were cut back, 0 bases at V and 3 bases at J, with 9 bases in the middle. In DNA, the CDR3 is TGTGCCAGCAGCTTGGTGGGCCAGGAAGAGACCCAGTACTTC. This translates into CASSLVGQEETQYF.

The CDR3 sequence is CASSEWDLGEQYF. For the CDR3, the DNA is TGTGCCAGCAGTGAATGGGACCTGGGGGAGCAGTACTTC. V gene TRBV6-1 combines with J gene TRBJ2-5; D is perhaps TRBD1 or TRBD2 (5 bases each). Germline lookup yields CDR1 MNHNS and CDR2 SASEGT. CDR3 length: 13 residues. V lost 2 bases, J lost 11 bases, and 15 bases lay in between.

Only a few counts were recorded for this clonotype. This chain links TRBV20-1 with TRBJ1-1; 9 bases fit TRBD1. The CDR3 spans 14 residues. Germline CDR1 and CDR2: DFQATT and SNEGSKA (reference sequence). J lost 4 bases, V lost 6 bases, and 9 bases had no gene match. The DNA for the CDR3 is TGCAGTGCGGACCCCGGGACAGGGAGCACTGAAGCTTTCTTT. Translated: CSADPGTGSTEAFF.

This clonotype was seen just once. This sequence joins TRBV12-3 or TRBV12-4 and TRBJ1-5; a weak D match, TRBD1 (5 bases). The V end lost 3 bases, the J end lost 6 bases, and 15 bases lay between the germline ends. The CDR3 runs 15 residues. The CDR3 coding sequence is TGTGCCAGCAGTTTCGGGCAGGGAAATATTCAGCCCCAGCATTTT. Residues: CASSFGQGNIQPQHF.

The rearrangement uses TRBV20-1 and TRBJ2-3; the D gene is possibly TRBD2 (7 bases). The germline V and J ends were trimmed by 6 bases and 4 bases, with 23 bases remaining between them. CDR3 length: 16 amino acids. Germline lookup yields CDR1 DFQATT and CDR2 SNEGSKA (reference sequence). The DNA for the CDR3 is TGCAGTGCCTTTTACGGGGGGCTGGCGCGACCAGATACGCAGTATTTT. Translated: CSAFYGGLARPDTQYF.

The rearrangement joins TRBV28 to TRBJ1-2; D is ambiguous. Germline V gives CDR1 MDHEN, CDR2 SYDVKM. V lost 8 bases and J lost 2, with 18 bases in between. There are 15 residues in the CDR3. The CDR3 DNA sequence: TGTGCCAGCTCAAGCGCCCTACCGGGAAACTATGGCTACACCTTC. It yields the protein CASSSALPGNYGYTF.

This clonotype was detected a few times. The rearrangement uses TRBV10-3 and TRBJ1-1; perhaps TRBD1 as D (5 bases). Germline V gene lookup returns CDR1 ENHRY and CDR2 SYGVKD. The germline V and J ends were trimmed by 4 bases and 1 base, with 10 bases remaining between them. CDR3 length equals 14 residues. The CDR3 spells CAISVDGGNTEAFF. CDR3 bases: TGTGCCATCAGTGTTGATGGGGGGAACACTGAAGCTTTCTTT.

This clonotype was counted a few times. A junction boundary mismatches the germline segment, possibly from a read error. The V gene is TRBV29-1, the J gene TRBJ1-4, with D maybe TRBD1 (5 bases). This CDR3 region has 11 residues. CDR1 and CDR2 from the germline V gene are SQVTM and ANQGSEA. The CDR3 region is CSVEDLRQLVF. The CDR3 DNA follows: TGCAGCGTTGAAGATCTACGACAGTTAGTTTTT.

About this clonotype itself: The junction differs from germline at one of its ends, possibly a read error. This chain connects TRBV5-1 to TRBJ2-1, with D possibly TRBD2 on 6 matching bases. CDR3 length: 16 residues. Germline CDR1 and CDR2: SGHRS and YFSETQ. The CDR3 DNA reads TGCGCCAGCAGCCAGAAGGAGGGCCCTATAAACAATGAGCACTTCTTC. Protein sequence: CASSQKEGPINNEHFF.

This clonotype was detected ten times or more. The gene calls are TRBV12-5 and TRBJ2-7, with 10 bases fitting TRBD1. Per germline, CDR1 LGHNT and CDR2 FRNRAP. This CDR3 comprises 15 residues. V lost 2 bases and J lost 11; bases outside the gene matches: 12. The CDR3 reads CASGLSSAGQGRKYF. As DNA, the CDR3 is TGTGCTAGTGGTTTGTCCTCAGCGGGACAGGGGAGAAAGTACTTC.

This clonotype was seen a few times. The CDR3 region is CSVEDRRTALTHLNEQFF. The CDR3 DNA reads as TGCAGCGTTGAAGATCGGCGGACAGCTTTAACCCACTTGAATGAGCAGTTCTTC. The chain links TRBV29-1 to TRBJ2-5; TRBD1 might be the D (6 bases). The J call may be incorrect, as the DNA end agrees better with TRBJ2-1. The CDR3 runs to 18 residues. CDR1 SQVTM and CDR2 ANQGSEA come from the germline V gene.

The chain carries TRBV29-1 and TRBJ2-7, with 13 bases fitting TRBD2. V shed 6 bases and J 6 bases; nucleotides not matched to a gene: 5. The CDR3 has 13 amino acids. Germline V CDR1 and CDR2: SQVTM, ANQGSEA. The CDR3 DNA sequence: TGCAGCGTAACTAGCGGGGGGGCTGGCGAGCAGTACTTC. Amino acid sequence: CSVTSGGAGEQYF.

As to this clonotype: A single base separates this from a much larger clone, so it may be a read error. The V call is TRBV28, the J call TRBJ2-7, with 9 bases that match TRBD1. The germline V gene has CDR1 MDHEN and CDR2 SYDVKM. CDR3 length: 14 residues. V lost 7 bases and J lost 2; bases outside the gene matches: 6. This CDR3 reads CASTGTGPAYEQYF. The DNA of the CDR3 is TGTGCCAGCACCGGGACAGGGCCAGCCTACGAGCAGTACTTC. The complete variable domain, with remaining parts taken from reference TRBV28 and TRBJ2-7, reads DVKVTQSSRYLVKRTGEKVFLECVQDMDHENMFWYRQDPGLGLRLIYFSYDVKMKEKGDIPEGYSVSREKKERFSLILESASTNQTSMYLCASTGTGPAYEQYFGPGTRLTVT.

CDR3 nucleotides: TGTGCCAGCAGTCCGACAGGGGCCGCAAACATTCAGTACTTC. Its protein is CASSPTGAANIQYF. The J gene is TRBJ2-4, the V gene TRBV28, with 8 bases that match TRBD1. Per germline, CDR1 MDHEN and CDR2 SYDVKM. This CDR3 is 14 amino acids long. The ends lost 5 bases at V and 6 bases at J; junction bases unmatched: 6.

This clonotype was counted many times. CDR3 nucleotides: TGTGCCAGCAAGCGAACGGCCCCTAACTATGGCTACACCTTC. Its translation is CASKRTAPNYGYTF. The J gene is TRBJ1-2, the V gene TRBV27, with D uncertain. Germline CDR1 reads MNHEY; CDR2 reads SMNVEV (reference sequence). This CDR3 has 14 amino acids. Trimming removed 7 bases from V and 0 bases from J, with 12 bases in between.

The V gene is TRBV12-3 or TRBV12-4, the J gene TRBJ2-3, with a possible D match to TRBD1 (5 bases). This CDR3 contains 14 residues. V was clipped by 3 bases and J by 6 bases, with 13 bases between them. The CDR3: CASSFPEGADTQYF. CDR3 in DNA: TGTGCCAGCAGTTTCCCGGAAGGGGCGGATACGCAGTATTTT.

The rearrangement uses TRBV19 and TRBJ2-3, with D tentatively TRBD1 or TRBD2 (5 bases each). Germline-derived CDR1 and CDR2 are LNHDA and SQIVND (reference sequence). The CDR3 consists of 14 residues. Trimming removed 3 bases from V and 5 bases from J, with 12 bases in between. CDR3 amino acids: CASSMWGSRDTQYF. The CDR3 DNA follows: TGTGCCAGTAGTATGTGGGGGTCGCGAGATACGCAGTATTTT.

This clonotype turned up a few times. V usage is TRBV11-2 and J usage is TRBJ2-2; TRBD2 agrees at 10 bases. Per germline, CDR1 SGHAT and CDR2 FQNNGV. The CDR3 has 16 amino acids. The V gene end was trimmed by 7 bases and the J gene end by 6 bases; junction bases not matched to a gene: 11. CDR3 amino acids: CASILGASGGAGELFF. The CDR3 bases are TGTGCCAGCATCCTAGGGGCTAGCGGGGGTGCCGGGGAGCTGTTTTTT.

CDR3 residues: CASSTGLASLIPNEQFF. CDR3 in DNA: TGTGCCAGCAGTACTGGACTAGCGTCTCTGATACCGAATGAGCAGTTCTTC. The chain couples TRBV6-5 to TRBJ2-1; 9 nucleotides match TRBD2. The V and J ends lost 5 bases and 7 bases, in that order; junction bases with no gene match: 15. The germline gives CDR1 MNHEY, CDR2 SVGAGI. The CDR3 consists of 17 residues.

This sequence joins TRBV7-9 and TRBJ1-2; 8 bases line up with TRBD1. V dropped 1 base and J dropped 4; count of bases not matched to a gene: 5. Germline assignment: CDR1 SEHNR and CDR2 FQNEAQ (reference sequence). The CDR3 has 15 residues. The CDR3 is CASSLVSGGSYGYTF. The CDR3 coding sequence is TGTGCCAGCAGCTTAGTATCAGGGGGCAGCTATGGCTACACCTTC.

The chain links TRBV3-1 to TRBJ1-1; perhaps TRBD1 as D (5 bases). V was clipped by 1 base and J by 7 bases, with 22 bases between them. In germline, CDR1 is LGHDT, CDR2 YNNKEL (reference sequence). The CDR3 totals 17 residues. In DNA form, the CDR3 reads TGTGCCAGCAGCCAAGGACCGTTGGGGGAAGCTAGCGGTGAAGCTTTCTTT. It codes for CASSQGPLGEASGEAFF.

The chain recombines TRBV5-5 with TRBJ1-2; D is ambiguous. The CDR3 spans 13 residues. Trimming removed 0 bases at V and 6 bases at J, with 9 bases between. The germline CDR1 and CDR2 sequences are SGHKS and YYEKEE (reference sequence). The CDR3 reads CASSLDGYNGYTF. The CDR3 coding sequence is TGTGCCAGCAGCTTGGATGGGTACAATGGCTACACCTTC.

The table lists this clonotype with a few counts. The V gene is TRBV20-1, the J gene TRBJ2-5; the match to TRBD1 covers 8 bases. CDR3 length equals 16 residues. CDR1 is DFQATT, CDR2 SNEGSKA, per germline (reference sequence). V shed 2 bases, J shed 5 bases, and the junction held 13 bases outside the gene matches. CDR3 sequence (DNA): TGCAGTGCTAGAAACTCGGACAGGGTGGTTTGGGAGACCCAGTACTTC. It translates to CSARNSDRVVWETQYF.

A few counts support this clonotype. The chain couples TRBV20-1 to TRBJ2-1; D is uncertain. Per the germline V gene, CDR1 is DFQATT and CDR2 is SNEGSKA (reference sequence). Between the trimmed V and J ends, which lost 1 base and 4 bases, there was a span of 14 bases. The CDR3 runs to 15 residues. This CDR3 reads CSARGVGGIYNEQFF. In DNA, the CDR3 is TGCAGTGCTAGAGGAGTGGGTGGCATTTACAATGAGCAGTTCTTC.